A selection of T cell receptor beta chains follows, all from one sample in a study of blood T cell repertoires in COVID-19. Method: immunoSEQ multiplex PCR; TCRdb's copy keeps in-frame clones and lacks some. This sample yields roughly 250,000 clones, of which 70% to 90% are seen a single time; 2.1% belongs to the top ten. Sequencing was done on a sample of peripheral blood. These receptors were taken from a woman between 40 and 50 years old who had recovered from COVID-19. The CDR3 runs from the conserved cysteine through the conserved F or W. A D gene is named only where the DNA matches it firmly. The size of a clone is reported for some rows only, either as once, few or many, or as a class for expanded clones.

v_call	j_call	clone_size	d_call	cdr3_aa	cdr3_nt
TRBV27	TRBJ2-5	-	TRBD1	CASSFTRGGGLQETQYF	TGTGCCAGCAGTTTTACGCGAGGGGGCGGCCTACAAGAGACCCAGTACTTC
TRBV5-1	TRBJ1-2	-	-	CASSFDGEIGYTF	TGCGCCAGCAGCTTTGACGGGGAGATAGGCTACACCTTC
TRBV18	TRBJ2-7	-	TRBD1	CASSPRTGSSYEQYF	TGTGCCAGCTCCCCCCGGACAGGGAGCTCCTACGAGCAGTACTTC
TRBV11-3	TRBJ2-7	-	TRBD2	CASSLRLAVTYEQYF	TGTGCCAGCAGCTTACGACTAGCGGTAACCTACGAGCAGTACTTC
TRBV29-1	TRBJ1-5	few	-	CSVEDDRGQPQHF	TGCAGCGTTGAAGATGATAGGGGACAGCCCCAGCATTTT
TRBV5-8	TRBJ1-6	-	TRBD1	CASSKGTVYNSPLHF	TGTGCCAGCAGCAAAGGGACAGTGTATAATTCACCCCTCCACTTT
TRBV11-1	TRBJ2-1	few	-	CASSPQANSYNEQFF	TGTGCCAGCAGCCCGCAGGCAAACTCCTACAATGAGCAGTTCTTC
TRBV28	TRBJ2-7	-	TRBD2	CASLGRTYEQYF	TGTGCCAGCCTCGGGAGGACTTACGAGCAGTACTTC
TRBV7-2	TRBJ2-1	-	-	CASSLSQGVEQFF	TGTGCCAGCAGCTTAAGTCAGGGTGTGGAGCAGTTCTTC
TRBV27	TRBJ1-5	-	TRBD1	CASREFTGGGGQPQHF	TGTGCCAGCCGGGAATTTACAGGGGGTGGTGGACAGCCCCAGCATTTT
TRBV5-1	TRBJ2-1	few	TRBD2	CASSSNRLAGNGNEQFF	TGCGCCAGCAGCTCAAACCGACTAGCGGGGAACGGGAATGAGCAGTTCTTC
TRBV27	TRBJ2-3	-	-	CASSFQGLVSTDTQYF	TGTGCCAGCAGTTTTCAGGGGTTGGTGAGCACAGATACGCAGTATTTT
TRBV18	TRBJ1-4	-	TRBD1	CASSEGQAEKLFF	TGTGCCAGCTCCGAGGGACAGGCTGAAAAACTGTTTTTT
TRBV19	TRBJ2-7	-	-	CASSIGQRQTYEQYF	TGTGCCAGTAGTATAGGCCAGCGACAGACCTACGAGCAGTACTTC
TRBV29-1	TRBJ1-2	-	TRBD1	CSVVQGQGYGYTF	TGCAGCGTTGTTCAGGGACAGGGCTATGGCTACACCTTC
TRBV7-6	TRBJ2-3	-	-	CASSLLQGGGKDTQYF	TGTGCCAGCAGCCTTTTACAGGGAGGGGGGAAAGATACGCAGTATTTT
TRBV28	TRBJ2-4	-	TRBD1	CASSPPGQGRRLAKNIQYF	TGTGCCAGCAGCCCCCCGGGACAGGGGAGGCGTCTAGCCAAAAACATTCAGTACTTC
TRBV19	TRBJ1-2	-	TRBD1	CATKSTGGHYGYTF	TGTGCCACCAAATCGACAGGGGGCCACTATGGCTACACCTTC
TRBV12-3/TRBV12-4	TRBJ1-2	-	-	CASRARQYGYTF	TGTGCCAGCAGAGCCCGACAGTATGGCTACACCTTC
TRBV5-8	TRBJ1-4	few	TRBD1	CASSFGTGNEKLFF	TGTGCCAGCAGCTTTGGGACAGGGAATGAAAAACTGTTTTTT
TRBV27	TRBJ2-7	once	TRBD1	CASSHGQGATYEQYF	TGTGCCAGCAGTCATGGACAGGGGGCTACCTACGAGCAGTACTTC
TRBV7-2	TRBJ2-3	-	TRBD2	CASSPPGLNRDTQYF	TGTGCCAGCAGCCCACCGGGACTAAATAGGGATACGCAGTATTTT
TRBV6-2/TRBV6-3	TRBJ2-4	-	-	CASSYSGSKNIQYF	TGTGCCAGCAGTTACTCGGGCTCCAAAAACATTCAGTACTTC